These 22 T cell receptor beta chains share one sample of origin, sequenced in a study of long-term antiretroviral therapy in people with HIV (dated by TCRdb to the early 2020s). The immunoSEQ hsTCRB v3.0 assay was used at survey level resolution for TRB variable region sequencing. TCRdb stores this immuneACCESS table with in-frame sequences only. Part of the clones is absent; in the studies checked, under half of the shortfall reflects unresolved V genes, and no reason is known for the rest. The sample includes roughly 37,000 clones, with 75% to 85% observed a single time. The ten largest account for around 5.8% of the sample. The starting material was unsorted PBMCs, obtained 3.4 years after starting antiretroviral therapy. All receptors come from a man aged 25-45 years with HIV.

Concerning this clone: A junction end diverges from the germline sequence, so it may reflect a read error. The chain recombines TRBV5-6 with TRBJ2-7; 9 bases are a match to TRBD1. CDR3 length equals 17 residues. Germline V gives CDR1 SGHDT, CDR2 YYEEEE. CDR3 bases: TGTGCCAGCAGCTTGGACAGGGGGCTGCTAGGCTCCCACGAGCAGTACTTC. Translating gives CASSLDRGLLGSHEQYF.

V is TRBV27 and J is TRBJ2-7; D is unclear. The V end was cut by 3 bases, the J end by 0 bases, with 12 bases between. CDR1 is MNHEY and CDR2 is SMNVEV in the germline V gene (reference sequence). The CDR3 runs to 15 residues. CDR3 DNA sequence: TGTGCCAGCAGTTTGGGGTTTGAGGTCTCCTACGAGCAGTACTTC. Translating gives CASSLGFEVSYEQYF.

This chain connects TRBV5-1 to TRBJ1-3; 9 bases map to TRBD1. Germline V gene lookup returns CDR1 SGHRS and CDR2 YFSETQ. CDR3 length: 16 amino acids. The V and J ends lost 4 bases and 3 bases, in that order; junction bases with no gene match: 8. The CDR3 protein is CASSTGGTGSGNTIYF. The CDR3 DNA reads TGCGCCAGCAGCACGGGCGGGACAGGGAGTGGAAACACCATATATTTT.

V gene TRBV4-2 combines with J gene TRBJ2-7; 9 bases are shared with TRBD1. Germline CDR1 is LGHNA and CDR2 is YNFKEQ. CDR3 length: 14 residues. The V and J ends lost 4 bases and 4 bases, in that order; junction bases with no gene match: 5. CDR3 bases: TGTGCCAGCAGCCCCGGGACAGGGTCGTACGAGCAGTACTTC. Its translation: CASSPGTGSYEQYF.

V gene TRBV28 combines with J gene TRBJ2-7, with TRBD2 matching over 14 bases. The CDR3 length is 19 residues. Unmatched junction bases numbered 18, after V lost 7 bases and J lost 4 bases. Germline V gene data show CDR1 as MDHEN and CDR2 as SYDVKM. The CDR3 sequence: CASTSPGLAGASRLYEQYF. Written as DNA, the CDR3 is TGTGCCAGCACCTCTCCGGGACTAGCGGGAGCAAGTCGGCTTTACGAGCAGTACTTC.

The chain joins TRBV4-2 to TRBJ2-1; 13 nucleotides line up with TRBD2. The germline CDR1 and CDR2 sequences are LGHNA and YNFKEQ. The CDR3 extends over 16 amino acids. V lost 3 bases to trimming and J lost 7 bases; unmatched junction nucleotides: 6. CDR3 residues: CASSQGLAGSKNEQFF. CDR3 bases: TGTGCCAGCAGCCAGGGACTAGCGGGATCAAAGAATGAGCAGTTCTTC.

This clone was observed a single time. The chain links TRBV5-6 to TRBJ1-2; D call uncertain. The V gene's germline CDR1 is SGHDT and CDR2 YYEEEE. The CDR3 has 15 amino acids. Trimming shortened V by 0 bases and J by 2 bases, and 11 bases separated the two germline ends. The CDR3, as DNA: TGTGCCAGCAGCTTGGTTTCGTTGGAGAACTATGGCTACACCTTC. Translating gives CASSLVSLENYGYTF.

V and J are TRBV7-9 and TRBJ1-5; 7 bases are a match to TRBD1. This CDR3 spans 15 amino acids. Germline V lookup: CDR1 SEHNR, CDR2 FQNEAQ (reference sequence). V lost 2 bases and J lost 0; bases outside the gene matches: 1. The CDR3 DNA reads TGTGCCAGCAGCTTATCAGGGGGTAGCAATCAGCCCCAGCATTTT. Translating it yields CASSLSGGSNQPQHF. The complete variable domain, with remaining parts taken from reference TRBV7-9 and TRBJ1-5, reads DTGVSQNPRHKITKRGQNVTFRCDPISEHNRLYWYRQTLGQGPEFLTYFQNEAQLEKSRLLSDRFSAERPKGSFSTLEIQRTEQGDSAMYLCASSLSGGSNQPQHFGDGTRLSIL.

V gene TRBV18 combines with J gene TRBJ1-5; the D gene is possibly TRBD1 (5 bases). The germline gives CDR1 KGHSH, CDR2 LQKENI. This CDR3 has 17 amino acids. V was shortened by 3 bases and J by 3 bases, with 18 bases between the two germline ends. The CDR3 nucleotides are TGTGCCAGCTCACCTCTCGGAGGGACGGGCAACAATCAGCCCCAGCATTTT. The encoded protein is CASSPLGGTGNNQPQHF.

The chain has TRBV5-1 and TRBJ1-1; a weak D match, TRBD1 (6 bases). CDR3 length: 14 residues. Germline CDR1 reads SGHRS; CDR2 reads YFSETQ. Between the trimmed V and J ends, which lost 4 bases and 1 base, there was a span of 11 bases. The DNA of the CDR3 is TGCGCCAGCAGCCCCCTCAGGGGGAACACTGAAGCTTTCTTT. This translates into CASSPLRGNTEAFF.

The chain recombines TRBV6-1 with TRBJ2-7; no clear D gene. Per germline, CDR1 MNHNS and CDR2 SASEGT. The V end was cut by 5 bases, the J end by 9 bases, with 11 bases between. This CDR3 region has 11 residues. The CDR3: CASSSNPGQYF. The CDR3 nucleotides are TGTGCCAGCAGTTCCAACCCAGGGCAGTACTTC.

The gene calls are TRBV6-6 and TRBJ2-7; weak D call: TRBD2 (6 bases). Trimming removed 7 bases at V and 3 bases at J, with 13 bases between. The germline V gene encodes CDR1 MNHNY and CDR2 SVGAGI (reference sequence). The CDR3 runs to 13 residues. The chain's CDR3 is CASTSGVHYEQYF. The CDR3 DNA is TGTGCCAGCACCTCGGGGGTACACTACGAGCAGTACTTC.

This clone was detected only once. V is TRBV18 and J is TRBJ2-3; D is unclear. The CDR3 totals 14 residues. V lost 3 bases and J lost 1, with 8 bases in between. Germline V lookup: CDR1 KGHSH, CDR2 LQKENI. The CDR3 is CASSPLRGTDTQYF. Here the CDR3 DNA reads TGTGCCAGCTCACCCCTTCGGGGCACAGATACGCAGTATTTT.

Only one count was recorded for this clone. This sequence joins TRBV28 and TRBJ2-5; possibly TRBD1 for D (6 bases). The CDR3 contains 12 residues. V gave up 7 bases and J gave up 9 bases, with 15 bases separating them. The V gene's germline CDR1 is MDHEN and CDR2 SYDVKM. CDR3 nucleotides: TGTGCCAGCAAGGGGGTCCCCGGGTCCCAGTACTTC. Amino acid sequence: CASKGVPGSQYF.

CDR3 sequence reads: CASRLNTEAFF. Written as DNA, the CDR3 is TGTGCCAGTAGGCTGAACACTGAAGCTTTCTTT. The V and J genes are TRBV19 and TRBJ1-1, with D hard to call. Trimming removed 6 bases at V and 0 bases at J, with 2 bases between. This CDR3 spans 11 amino acids. Germline values: CDR1 LNHDA, CDR2 SQIVND (reference sequence).

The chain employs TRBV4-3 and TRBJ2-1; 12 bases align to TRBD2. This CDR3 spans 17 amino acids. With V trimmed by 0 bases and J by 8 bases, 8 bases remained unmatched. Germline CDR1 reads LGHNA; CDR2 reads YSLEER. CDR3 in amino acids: CASSQDASGRAKDEQFF. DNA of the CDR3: TGCGCCAGCAGCCAAGATGCTAGCGGGAGGGCCAAGGATGAGCAGTTCTTC.

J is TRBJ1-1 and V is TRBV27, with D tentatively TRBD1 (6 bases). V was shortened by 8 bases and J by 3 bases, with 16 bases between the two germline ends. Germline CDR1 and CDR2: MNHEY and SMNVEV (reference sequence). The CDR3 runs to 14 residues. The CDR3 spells CASSREGGYTEAFF. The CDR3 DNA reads TGTGCCAGCTCACGGGAGGGGGGGTACACTGAAGCTTTCTTT.

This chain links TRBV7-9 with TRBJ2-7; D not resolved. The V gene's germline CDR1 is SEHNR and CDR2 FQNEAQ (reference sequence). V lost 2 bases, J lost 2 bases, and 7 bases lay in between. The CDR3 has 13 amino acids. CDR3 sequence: CASSLRAPYEQYF. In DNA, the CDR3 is TGTGCCAGCAGCTTACGGGCTCCCTACGAGCAGTACTTC.

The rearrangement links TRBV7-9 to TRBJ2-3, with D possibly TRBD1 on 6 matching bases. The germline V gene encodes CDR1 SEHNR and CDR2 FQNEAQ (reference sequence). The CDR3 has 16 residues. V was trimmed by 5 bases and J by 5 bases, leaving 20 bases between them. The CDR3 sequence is CASSTGTNAQVDTQYF. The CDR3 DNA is TGTGCCAGCAGCACCGGGACAAATGCACAAGTAGATACGCAGTATTTT.

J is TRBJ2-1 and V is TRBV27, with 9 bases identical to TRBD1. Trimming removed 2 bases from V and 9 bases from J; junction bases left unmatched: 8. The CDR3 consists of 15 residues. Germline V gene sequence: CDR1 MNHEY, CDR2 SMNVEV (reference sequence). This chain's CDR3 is CASSLAQGATSEQFF. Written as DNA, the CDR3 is TGTGCCAGCAGTTTAGCACAGGGGGCAACGAGTGAGCAGTTCTTC.

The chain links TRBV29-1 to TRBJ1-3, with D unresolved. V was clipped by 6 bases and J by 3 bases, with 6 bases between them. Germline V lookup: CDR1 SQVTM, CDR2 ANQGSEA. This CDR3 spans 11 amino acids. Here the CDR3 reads CSVLVGNTIYF. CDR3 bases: TGCAGCGTCTTAGTTGGAAACACCATATATTTT. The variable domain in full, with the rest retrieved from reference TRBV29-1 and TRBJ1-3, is SAVISQKPSRDICQRGTSLTIQCQVDSQVTMMFWYRQQPGQSLTLIATANQGSEATYESGFVIDKFPISRPNLTFSTLTVSNMSPEDSSIYLCSVLVGNTIYFGEGSWLTVV.

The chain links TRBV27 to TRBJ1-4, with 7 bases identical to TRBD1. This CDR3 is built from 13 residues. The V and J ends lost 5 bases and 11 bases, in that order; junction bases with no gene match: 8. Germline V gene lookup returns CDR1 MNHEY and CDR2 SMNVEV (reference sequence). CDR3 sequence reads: CASSNRQGKKLFF. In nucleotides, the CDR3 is TGTGCCAGCAGTAATCGACAGGGCAAGAAACTGTTTTTT.